This TCR beta chain was retrieved from a study of Ad26.COV2.S vaccination and SARS-CoV-2 variants. Study in general: A COV1001 Ad26.COV2.S trial-arm participant provided the sample. By the intramuscular route, Ad26.COV2.S was given once, or twice 56 days apart.

In regard to this clone: Its specificity is unknown.

CDR1 PRHDT and CDR2 FYEKMQ come from the germline V gene (reference sequence). Trimming removed 5 bases at V and 4 bases at J, with 14 bases between. The CDR3 runs 14 residues. Measured with immunoSEQ multiplex PCR; TCRdb has only the in-frame clones, and not every one. This table holds fewer than 600,000 clones, about 88% found once. Treatment described: some 20 received Ad26.COV2.S at low or high dose, single or two shots; several received placebo; per-sample allocation not given. Repertoires come from day 63 after the first vaccine or placebo injection. Study-level results: The TCR-based breadth and depth measures might underestimate overall T cell responses.

The rearrangement joins TRBV13 to TRBJ1-2; D is possibly TRBD1 (5 bases). The TCR sequence derives from a person aged 18-60 years who received the Ad26.COV2.S COVID-19 vaccine or a placebo. Sequences were derived from peripheral blood, sampled in a trial of Ad26.COV2.S vaccine versus placebo. The CDR3 reads CASSQADSRYGYTF. For the CDR3, the DNA is TGTGCCAGCAGCCAAGCCGACAGCCGCTATGGCTACACCTTC.